Below, 9 T cell receptor beta chains from the same sample are listed, as sequenced in a study of control samples from healthy donors and cancer patients. This table comes from immunoSEQ multiplex PCR, and its TCRdb copy is limited to in-frame clones, with some not included. The repertoire holds about 170,000 clones, roughly 90% seen once, with around 12% in the top ten. Sequencing input: blood. These receptors were collected from a man aged 25-45 years in good health.

The rearrangement joins TRBV3-1 (or the pseudogene TRBV3-2) to TRBJ1-5, with D uncertain. The germline V gene encodes CDR1 LGHDT and CDR2 YNNKEL (reference sequence). The CDR3 extends over 14 amino acids. V gave up 4 bases and J gave up 3 bases, with 10 bases separating them. The CDR3 reads CASSPMGFNQPQHF. CDR3 DNA sequence: TGTGCCAGCAGCCCGATGGGGTTCAATCAGCCCCAGCATTTT.

V and J are TRBV30 and TRBJ2-5, with 7 bases lining up with TRBD2. The V gene's germline CDR1 is GTSNPN and CDR2 SVGIG (reference sequence). V shed 5 bases, J shed 1 base, and the junction held 10 bases outside the gene matches. CDR3 length: 15 residues. The CDR3 is CAWGRGGATQETQYF. In DNA form, the CDR3 reads TGTGCCTGGGGGAGGGGCGGGGCTACCCAAGAGACCCAGTACTTC.

V is TRBV7-2 and J is TRBJ2-5; 10 positions match TRBD2. Trimming took 5 bases from V and 3 from J; bases not matched to a gene: 15. Germline V gene data show CDR1 as SGHTA and CDR2 as FQGNSA. The length of the CDR3 is 18 residues. This CDR3 is CASSAHGRGSGREETQYF. The CDR3 DNA follows: TGTGCCAGCAGCGCCCACGGTCGGGGGAGCGGGAGGGAAGAGACCCAGTACTTC.

This chain uses TRBV11-3 with TRBJ1-5, with D possibly being TRBD1 (5 bases). The germline V and J ends were trimmed by 1 base and 5 bases, with 9 bases remaining between them. Per the germline V gene, CDR1 is SGHNT and CDR2 is YENEEA. This CDR3 region has 14 residues. The chain's CDR3 is CASSLARGYQPQHF. As DNA, the CDR3 is TGTGCCAGCAGCTTAGCCCGGGGGTATCAGCCCCAGCATTTT. Full variable domain (missing parts from reference TRBV11-3 and TRBJ1-5): EAGVVQSPRYKIIEKKQPVAFWCNPISGHNTLYWYLQNLGQGPELLIRYENEEAVDDSQLPKDRFSAERLKGVDSTLKIQPAELGDSAVYLCASSLARGYQPQHFGDGTRLSIL.

The chain combines TRBV6-6 with TRBJ1-4; D might be TRBD1 (6 bases). The CDR3 covers 15 residues. The ends were cut back, 5 bases at V and 3 bases at J, with 13 bases in the middle. CDR1 and CDR2 from the germline V gene are MNHNY and SVGAGI (reference sequence). CDR3 sequence: CASSALQGANEKLFF. CDR3 in DNA: TGTGCCAGCAGTGCTCTACAGGGTGCTAATGAAAAACTGTTTTTT.

J is TRBJ1-1 and V is TRBV6-1; D not resolved. This CDR3 contains 15 residues. Trimming took 3 bases from V and 2 from J, leaving 13 bases between them. Germline V CDR1 and CDR2: MNHNS, SASEGT. The DNA of the CDR3 is TGTGCCAGCAGTGACGGCAGATGGCTAAACACTGAAGCTTTCTTT. As protein: CASSDGRWLNTEAFF.

The chain combines TRBV14 with TRBJ1-6; a possible D gene is TRBD1 (5 bases). Trimming left V 3 bases short and J 14 bases short, with 17 bases between. This CDR3 comprises 14 residues. CDR1 SGHDN and CDR2 FVKESK come from the germline V gene. In DNA, the CDR3 is TGTGCCAGCAGCCACGGGGGTCAGGGTTGTACCCTCCACTTT. Its protein product is CASSHGGQGCTLHF.

The chain employs TRBV3-1 (or the pseudogene TRBV3-2) and TRBJ1-6; 7 nucleotides line up with TRBD1. The trim removed 1 base at V and 10 bases at J, leaving 4 bases unmatched. The V gene's germline CDR1 is LGHDT and CDR2 YNNKEL (reference sequence). The CDR3 runs to 14 residues. In nucleotides, the CDR3 is TGTGCCAGCAGCCAAGTTCAGGGGGACTCACCCCTCCACTTT. It codes for CASSQVQGDSPLHF.

The chain carries TRBV19 and TRBJ2-7; possibly TRBD1 or TRBD2 for D (5 bases each). The V gene lost 3 bases and the J gene lost 2 bases, with 14 bases spanning the gap. Germline assignment: CDR1 LNHDA and CDR2 SQIVND (reference sequence). The length of the CDR3 is 15 residues. Here the CDR3 DNA reads TGTGCCAGTAGTATCGGGGCAGCCAACCCCTACGAGCAGTACTTC. It yields the protein CASSIGAANPYEQYF.